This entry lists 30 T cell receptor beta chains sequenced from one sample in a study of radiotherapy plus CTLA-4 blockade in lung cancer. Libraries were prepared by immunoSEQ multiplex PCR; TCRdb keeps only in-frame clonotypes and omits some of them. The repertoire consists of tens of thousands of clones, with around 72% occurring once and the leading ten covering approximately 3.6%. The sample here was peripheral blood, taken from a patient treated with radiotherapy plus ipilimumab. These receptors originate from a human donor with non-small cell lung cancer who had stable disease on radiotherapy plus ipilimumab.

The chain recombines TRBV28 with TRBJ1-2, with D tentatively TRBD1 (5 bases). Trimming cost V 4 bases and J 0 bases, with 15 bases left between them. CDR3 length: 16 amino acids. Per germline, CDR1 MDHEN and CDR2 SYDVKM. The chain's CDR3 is CASSSSGDPPNYGYTF. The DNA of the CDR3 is TGTGCCAGCAGTTCCTCCGGGGACCCTCCTAACTATGGCTACACCTTC.

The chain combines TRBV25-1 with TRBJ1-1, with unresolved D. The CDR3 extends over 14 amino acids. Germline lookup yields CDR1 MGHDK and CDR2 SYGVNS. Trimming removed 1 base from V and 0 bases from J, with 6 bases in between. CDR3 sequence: CASSELGLNTEAFF. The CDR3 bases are TGTGCCAGCAGTGAATTGGGCCTGAACACTGAAGCTTTCTTT.

The CDR3 protein is CAWSVSVGDSPLHF. CDR3 nucleotides: TGTGCCTGGAGTGTTTCCGTCGGCGATTCACCCCTCCACTTT. The chain employs TRBV30 and TRBJ1-6; no definite D call. Germline V gives CDR1 GTSNPN, CDR2 SVGIG (reference sequence). There are 14 residues in the CDR3. V shed 0 bases and J shed 8 bases, with 11 bases lying between them. Full variable domain (missing parts from reference TRBV30 and TRBJ1-6): SQTIHQWPATLVQPVGSPLSLECTVEGTSNPNLYWYRQAAGRGLQLLFYSVGIGQISSEVPQNLSASRPQDRQFILSSKKLLLSDSGFYLCAWSVSVGDSPLHFGNGTRLTVT.

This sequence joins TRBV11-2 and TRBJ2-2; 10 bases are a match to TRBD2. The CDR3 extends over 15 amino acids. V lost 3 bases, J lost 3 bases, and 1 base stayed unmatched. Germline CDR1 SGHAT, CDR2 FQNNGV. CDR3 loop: CASSFLAGDTGELFF. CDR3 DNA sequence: TGTGCCAGCAGCTTCCTAGCGGGGGACACCGGGGAGCTGTTTTTT.

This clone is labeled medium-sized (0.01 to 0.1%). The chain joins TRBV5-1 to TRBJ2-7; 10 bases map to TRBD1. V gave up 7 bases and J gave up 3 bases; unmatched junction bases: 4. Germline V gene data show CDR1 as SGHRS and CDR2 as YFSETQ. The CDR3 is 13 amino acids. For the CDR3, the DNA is TGCGCCAGCGCCGGGACAGGGGTCTACGAGCAGTACTTC. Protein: CASAGTGVYEQYF.

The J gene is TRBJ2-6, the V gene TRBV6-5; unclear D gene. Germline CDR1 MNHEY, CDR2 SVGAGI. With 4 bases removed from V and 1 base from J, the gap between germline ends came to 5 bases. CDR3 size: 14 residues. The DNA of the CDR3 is TGTGCCAGCAGTTCAGGATCTGGGGCCAACGTCCTGACTTTC. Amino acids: CASSSGSGANVLTF.

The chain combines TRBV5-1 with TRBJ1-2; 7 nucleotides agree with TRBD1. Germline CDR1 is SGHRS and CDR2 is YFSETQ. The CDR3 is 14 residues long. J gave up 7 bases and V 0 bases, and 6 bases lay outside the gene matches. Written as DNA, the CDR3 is TGCGCCAGCAGCTTGGGACAGGGATTAGGTGGCTACACCTTC. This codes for CASSLGQGLGGYTF.

The CDR3 coding sequence is TGTGCCAGCAGCCCTCGTAGCGGGCTAGCGGGGTTCACCTACAATGAGCAGTTCTTC. Translation: CASSPRSGLAGFTYNEQFF. The chain recombines TRBV9 with TRBJ2-1, with 9 bases aligning to TRBD2. Germline trimming cut 4 bases from V and 2 bases from J; bases unmatched to any gene: 16. Germline V gene lookup returns CDR1 SGDLS and CDR2 YYNGEE. The CDR3 is 19 residues long.

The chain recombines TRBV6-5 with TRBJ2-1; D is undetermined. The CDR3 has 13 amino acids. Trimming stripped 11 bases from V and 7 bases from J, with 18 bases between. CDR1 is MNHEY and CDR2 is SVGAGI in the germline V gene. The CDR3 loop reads CASLAAFGNEQFF. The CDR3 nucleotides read TGTGCCTCGCTCGCAGCATTCGGGAATGAGCAGTTCTTC.

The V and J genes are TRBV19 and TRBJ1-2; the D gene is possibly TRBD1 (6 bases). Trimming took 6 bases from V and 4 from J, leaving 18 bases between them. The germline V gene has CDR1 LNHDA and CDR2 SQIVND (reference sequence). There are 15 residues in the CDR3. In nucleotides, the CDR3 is TGTGCCAGTAGAGATCAGGGGAAGGTATTCTATGGCTACACCTTC. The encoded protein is CASRDQGKVFYGYTF.

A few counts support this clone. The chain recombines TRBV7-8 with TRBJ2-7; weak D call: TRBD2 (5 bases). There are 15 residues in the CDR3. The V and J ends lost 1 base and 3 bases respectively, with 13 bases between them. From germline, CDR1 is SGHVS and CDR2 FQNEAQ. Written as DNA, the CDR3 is TGTGCCAGCAGCTTAGAGGGAGCCAACTACTACGAGCAGTACTTC. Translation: CASSLEGANYYEQYF.

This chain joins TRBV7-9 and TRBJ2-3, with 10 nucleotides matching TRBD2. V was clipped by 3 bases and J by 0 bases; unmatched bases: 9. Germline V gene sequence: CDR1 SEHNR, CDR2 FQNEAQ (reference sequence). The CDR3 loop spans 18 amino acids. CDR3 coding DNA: TGTGCCAGCAGCTTGTTTAGCGGGAGGTTCCCAAGCACAGATACGCAGTATTTT. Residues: CASSLFSGRFPSTDTQYF. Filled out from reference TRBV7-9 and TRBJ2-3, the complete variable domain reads DTGVSQNPRHKITKRGQNVTFRCDPISEHNRLYWYRQTLGQGPEFLTYFQNEAQLEKSRLLSDRFSAERPKGSFSTLEIQRTEQGDSAMYLCASSLFSGRFPSTDTQYFGPGTRLTVL.

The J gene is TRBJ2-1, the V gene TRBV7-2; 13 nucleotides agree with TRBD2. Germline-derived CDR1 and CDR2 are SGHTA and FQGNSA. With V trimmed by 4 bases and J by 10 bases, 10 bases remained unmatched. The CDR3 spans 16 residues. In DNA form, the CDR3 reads TGTGCCAGCAGCTCCGGGACTAGCGGGAAAAGGGGAGAGCAGTTCTTC. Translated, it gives CASSSGTSGKRGEQFF.

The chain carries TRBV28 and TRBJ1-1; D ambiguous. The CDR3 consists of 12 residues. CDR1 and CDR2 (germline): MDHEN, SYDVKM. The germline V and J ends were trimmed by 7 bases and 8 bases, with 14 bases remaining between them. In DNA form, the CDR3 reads TGTGCCAGCAAACTTCCTACGATGGAAGCTTTCTTT. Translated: CASKLPTMEAFF.

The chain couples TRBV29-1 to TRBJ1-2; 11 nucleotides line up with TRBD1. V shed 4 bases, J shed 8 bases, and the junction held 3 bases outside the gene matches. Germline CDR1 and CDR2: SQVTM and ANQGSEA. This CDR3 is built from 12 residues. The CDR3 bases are TGCAGCGTTGTCGGGGACAGGGGGGGCTACACCTTC. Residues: CSVVGDRGGYTF.

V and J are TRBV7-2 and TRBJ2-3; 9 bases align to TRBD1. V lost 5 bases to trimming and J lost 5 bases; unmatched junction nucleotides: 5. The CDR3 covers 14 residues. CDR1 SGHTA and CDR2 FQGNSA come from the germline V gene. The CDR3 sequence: CASSLTGGVDTQYF. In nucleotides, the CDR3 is TGTGCCAGCAGCCTGACAGGGGGAGTAGATACGCAGTATTTT.

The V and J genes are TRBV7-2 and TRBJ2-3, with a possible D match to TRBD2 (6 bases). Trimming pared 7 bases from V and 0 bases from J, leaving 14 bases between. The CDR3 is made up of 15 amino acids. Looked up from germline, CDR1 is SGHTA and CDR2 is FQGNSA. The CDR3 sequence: CASTITGLSTDTQYF. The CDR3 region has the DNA TGTGCCAGCACCATCACGGGACTTAGCACAGATACGCAGTATTTT. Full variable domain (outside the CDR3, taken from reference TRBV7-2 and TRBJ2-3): GAGVSQSPSNKVTEKGKDVELRCDPISGHTALYWYRQSLGQGLEFLIYFQGNSAPDKSGLPSDRFSAERTGGSVSTLTIQRTQQEDSAVYLCASTITGLSTDTQYFGPGTRLTVL.

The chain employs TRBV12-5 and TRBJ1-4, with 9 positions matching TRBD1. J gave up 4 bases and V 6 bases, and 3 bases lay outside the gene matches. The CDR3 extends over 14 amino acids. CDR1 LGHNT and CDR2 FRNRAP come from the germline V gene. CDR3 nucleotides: TGTGCTAGTGGGGGGACAGGGAATAATGAAAAACTGTTTTTT. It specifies CASGGTGNNEKLFF.

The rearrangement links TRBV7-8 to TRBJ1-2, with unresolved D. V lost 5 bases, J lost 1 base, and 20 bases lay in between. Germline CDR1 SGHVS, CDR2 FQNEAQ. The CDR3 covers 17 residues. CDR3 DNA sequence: TGTGCCAGCAGCCCGGACCTTTCCCAAGGGCATAACTATGGCTACACCTTC. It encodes CASSPDLSQGHNYGYTF.

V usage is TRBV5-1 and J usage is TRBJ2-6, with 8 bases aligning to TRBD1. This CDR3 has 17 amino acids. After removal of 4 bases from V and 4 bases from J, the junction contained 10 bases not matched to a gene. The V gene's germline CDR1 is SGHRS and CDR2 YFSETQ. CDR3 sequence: CASSRQGSAGGANVLTF. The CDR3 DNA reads TGCGCCAGCAGCAGACAGGGGAGTGCAGGAGGGGCCAACGTCCTGACTTTC.

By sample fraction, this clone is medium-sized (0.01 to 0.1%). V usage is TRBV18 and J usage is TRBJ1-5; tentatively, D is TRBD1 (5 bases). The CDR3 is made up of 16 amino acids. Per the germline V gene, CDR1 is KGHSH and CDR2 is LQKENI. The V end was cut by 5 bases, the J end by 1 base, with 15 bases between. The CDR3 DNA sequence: TGTGCCAGCTCAACGACAGCCTGGGGAAGCAATCAGCCCCAGCATTTT. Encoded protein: CASSTTAWGSNQPQHF.

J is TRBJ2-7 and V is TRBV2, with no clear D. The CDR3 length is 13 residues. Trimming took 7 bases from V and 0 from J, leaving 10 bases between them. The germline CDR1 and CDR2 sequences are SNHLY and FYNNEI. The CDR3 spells CASKTASSYEQYF. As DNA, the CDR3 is TGTGCCAGCAAGACGGCGAGCTCCTACGAGCAGTACTTC. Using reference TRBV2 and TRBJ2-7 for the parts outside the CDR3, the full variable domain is EPEVTQTPSHQVTQMGQEVILRCVPISNHLYFYWYRQILGQKVEFLVSFYNNEISEKSEIFDDQFSVERPDGSNFTLKIRSTKLEDSAMYFCASKTASSYEQYFGPGTRLTVT.

Written as DNA, the CDR3 is TGTGCCAGCAGAAGCGGACAGGGGGCGACAGATACGCAGTATTTT. Amino acids: CASRSGQGATDTQYF. V is TRBV27 and J is TRBJ2-3; 11 bases match TRBD1. Germline CDR1 and CDR2: MNHEY and SMNVEV (reference sequence). After removal of 6 bases from V and 3 bases from J, the junction contained 5 bases not matched to a gene. The CDR3 length is 15 residues.

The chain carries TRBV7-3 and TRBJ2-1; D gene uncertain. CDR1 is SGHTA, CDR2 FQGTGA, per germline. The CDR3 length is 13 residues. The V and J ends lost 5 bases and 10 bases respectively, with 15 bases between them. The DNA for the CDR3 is TGTGCCAGCAGCACCTCTGGGAATGGAGAGCAGTTCTTC. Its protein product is CASSTSGNGEQFF.

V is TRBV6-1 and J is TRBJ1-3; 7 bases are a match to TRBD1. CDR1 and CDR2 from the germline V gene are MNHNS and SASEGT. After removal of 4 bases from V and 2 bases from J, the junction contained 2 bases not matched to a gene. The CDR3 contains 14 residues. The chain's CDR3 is CASSGDSPGNTIYF. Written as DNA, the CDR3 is TGTGCCAGCAGTGGGGACAGTCCTGGAAACACCATATATTTT.

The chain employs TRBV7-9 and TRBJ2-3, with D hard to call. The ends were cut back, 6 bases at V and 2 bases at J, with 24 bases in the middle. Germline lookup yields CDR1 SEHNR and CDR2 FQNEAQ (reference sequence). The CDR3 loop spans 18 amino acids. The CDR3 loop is CASSPAPPNGIFTDTQYF. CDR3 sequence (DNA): TGTGCCAGCAGTCCTGCCCCCCCCAATGGCATCTTCACAGATACGCAGTATTTT.

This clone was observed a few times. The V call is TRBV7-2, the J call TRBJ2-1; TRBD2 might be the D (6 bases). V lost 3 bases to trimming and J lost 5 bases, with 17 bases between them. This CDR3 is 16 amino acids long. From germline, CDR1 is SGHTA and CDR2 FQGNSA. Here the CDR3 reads CASSLAGGVIDNEQFF. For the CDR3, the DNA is TGTGCCAGCAGCTTGGCGGGCGGGGTAATTGACAATGAGCAGTTCTTC.

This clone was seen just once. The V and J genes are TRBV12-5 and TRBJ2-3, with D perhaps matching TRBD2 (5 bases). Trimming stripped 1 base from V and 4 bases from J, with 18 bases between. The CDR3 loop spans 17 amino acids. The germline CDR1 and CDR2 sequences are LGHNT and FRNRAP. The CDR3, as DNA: TGTGCTAGTGGTTTGGGAGTCGGAGGTCTGCAGGCAGATACGCAGTATTTT. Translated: CASGLGVGGLQADTQYF. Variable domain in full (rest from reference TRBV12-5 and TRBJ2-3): DARVTQTPRHKVTEMGQEVTMRCQPILGHNTVFWYRQTMMQGLELLAYFRNRAPLDDSGMPKDRFSAEMPDATLATLKIQPSEPRDSAVYFCASGLGVGGLQADTQYFGPGTRLTVL.

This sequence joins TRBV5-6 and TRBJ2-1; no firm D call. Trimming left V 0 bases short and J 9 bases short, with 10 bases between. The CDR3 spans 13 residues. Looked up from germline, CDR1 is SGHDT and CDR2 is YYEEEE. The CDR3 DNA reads TGTGCCAGCAGCTTGGACTTTAGGGTTGAGCAGTTCTTC. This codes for CASSLDFRVEQFF.

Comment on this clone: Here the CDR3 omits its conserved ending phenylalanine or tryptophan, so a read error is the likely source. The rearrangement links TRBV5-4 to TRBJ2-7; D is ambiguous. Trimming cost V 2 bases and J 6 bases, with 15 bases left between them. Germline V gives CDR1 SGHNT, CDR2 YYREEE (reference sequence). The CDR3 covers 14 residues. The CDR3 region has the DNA TGTGCCAGCAGCTTAGGTGGCAGAACCTGCGAGCAGTACCTC. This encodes CASSLGGRTCEQYL.